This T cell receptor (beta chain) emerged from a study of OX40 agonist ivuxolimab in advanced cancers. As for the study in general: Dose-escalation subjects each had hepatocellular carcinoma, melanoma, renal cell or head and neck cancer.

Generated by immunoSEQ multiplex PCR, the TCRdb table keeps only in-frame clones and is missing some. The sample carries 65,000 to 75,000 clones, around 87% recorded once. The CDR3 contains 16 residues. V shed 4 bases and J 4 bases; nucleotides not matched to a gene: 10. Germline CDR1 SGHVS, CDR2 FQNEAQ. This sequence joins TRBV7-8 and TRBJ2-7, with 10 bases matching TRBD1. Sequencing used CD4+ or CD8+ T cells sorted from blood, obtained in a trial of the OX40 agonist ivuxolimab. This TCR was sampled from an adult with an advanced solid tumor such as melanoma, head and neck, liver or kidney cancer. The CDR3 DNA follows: TGTGCCAGCAGCTCCAGACAGGGGGCAGGAATATACGAGCAGTACTTC. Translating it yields CASSSRQGAGIYEQYF.